Following are 6 T cell receptor beta chains from one sample sequenced in a study of CD8+ T cells in alopecia areata. As the sequencing template, cDNA was produced by extracting RNA and reverse transcribing it. The protocol was immunoSEQ multiplex PCR, while the TCRdb copy is restricted to in-frame clones and leaves out a portion. The data contain about 130,000 clones, 45% to 65% of them singletons. Sequencing was performed on CD4+ T cells sorted from blood, taken at week 0. The receptors here all came from a human donor with alopecia areata.

J is TRBJ2-1 and V is TRBV9; either TRBD1 or TRBD2 may fit D (5 bases each). This CDR3 is 14 amino acids long. The V gene lost 1 base and the J gene lost 8 bases, with 13 bases spanning the gap. The germline V gene encodes CDR1 SGDLS and CDR2 YYNGEE. The CDR3 loop reads CASSVFTGSDEQFF. The CDR3 region has the DNA TGTGCCAGCAGCGTATTCACAGGTAGCGATGAGCAGTTCTTC.

The rearrangement uses TRBV6-5 and TRBJ2-7, with 10 positions matching TRBD2. V shed 10 bases, J shed 2 bases, and the junction held 8 bases outside the gene matches. This CDR3 spans 14 amino acids. Germline CDR1 is MNHEY and CDR2 is SVGAGI. The CDR3 here is CATKPGLATYEQYF. CDR3 in DNA: TGTGCCACAAAACCGGGACTAGCGACCTACGAGCAGTACTTC.

V usage is TRBV5-4 and J usage is TRBJ2-1, with 10 bases aligning to TRBD2. The CDR3 runs 14 residues. J was trimmed by 8 bases and V by 5 bases; bases with no gene match: 7. Germline V gives CDR1 SGHNT, CDR2 YYREEE (reference sequence). The CDR3 protein is CASSPSSGSDEQFF. For the CDR3, the DNA is TGTGCCAGCAGTCCCTCTAGCGGGAGCGATGAGCAGTTCTTC.

There are a few counts of this clone. The CDR3 region has the DNA TGTGCCATCTCGCCAGGGGTGAACACCGGGGAGCTGTTTTTT. Its protein product is CAISPGVNTGELFF. The chain links TRBV6-6 to TRBJ2-2; TRBD1 might be the D (6 bases). CDR3 length: 14 residues. CDR1 and CDR2 from the germline V gene are MNHNY and SVGAGI (reference sequence). Trimming removed 10 bases at V and 1 base at J, with 13 bases between.

This clone came up a few times. The chain recombines TRBV5-1 with TRBJ2-3, with D tentatively TRBD2 (6 bases). The germline V gene encodes CDR1 SGHRS and CDR2 YFSETQ. The V and J ends lost 1 base and 4 bases respectively, with 13 bases between them. The CDR3 loop spans 15 amino acids. The CDR3 sequence: CASSLMASVADTQYF. The DNA for the CDR3 is TGCGCCAGCAGCTTGATGGCTAGCGTGGCAGATACGCAGTATTTT.

The CDR3 loop reads CASSQDVAGRISTQYF. As DNA, the CDR3 is TGTGCCAGCAGCCAAGATGTGGCAGGGAGGATTTCGACCCAGTACTTC. V gene TRBV4-2 combines with J gene TRBJ2-5, with D possibly being TRBD2 (6 bases). Deletions cut 0 bases from V and 7 bases from J, with 18 bases between. The CDR3 has 16 amino acids. From germline, CDR1 is LGHNA and CDR2 YNFKEQ.